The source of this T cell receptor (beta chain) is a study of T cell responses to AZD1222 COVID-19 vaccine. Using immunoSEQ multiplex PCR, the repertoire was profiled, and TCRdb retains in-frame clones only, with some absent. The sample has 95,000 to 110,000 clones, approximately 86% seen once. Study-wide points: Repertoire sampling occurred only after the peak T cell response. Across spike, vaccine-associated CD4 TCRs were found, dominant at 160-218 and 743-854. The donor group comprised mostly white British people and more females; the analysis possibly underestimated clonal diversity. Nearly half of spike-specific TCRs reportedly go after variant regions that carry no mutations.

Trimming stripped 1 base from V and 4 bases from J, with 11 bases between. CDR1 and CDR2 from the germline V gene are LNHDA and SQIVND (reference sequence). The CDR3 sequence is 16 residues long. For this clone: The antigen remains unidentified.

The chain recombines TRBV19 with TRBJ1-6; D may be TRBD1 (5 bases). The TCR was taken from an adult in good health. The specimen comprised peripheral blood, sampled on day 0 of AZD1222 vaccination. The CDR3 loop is CASSIGWGGYNSPLHF. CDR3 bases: TGTGCCAGTAGTATAGGTTGGGGCGGATATAATTCACCCCTCCACTTT.